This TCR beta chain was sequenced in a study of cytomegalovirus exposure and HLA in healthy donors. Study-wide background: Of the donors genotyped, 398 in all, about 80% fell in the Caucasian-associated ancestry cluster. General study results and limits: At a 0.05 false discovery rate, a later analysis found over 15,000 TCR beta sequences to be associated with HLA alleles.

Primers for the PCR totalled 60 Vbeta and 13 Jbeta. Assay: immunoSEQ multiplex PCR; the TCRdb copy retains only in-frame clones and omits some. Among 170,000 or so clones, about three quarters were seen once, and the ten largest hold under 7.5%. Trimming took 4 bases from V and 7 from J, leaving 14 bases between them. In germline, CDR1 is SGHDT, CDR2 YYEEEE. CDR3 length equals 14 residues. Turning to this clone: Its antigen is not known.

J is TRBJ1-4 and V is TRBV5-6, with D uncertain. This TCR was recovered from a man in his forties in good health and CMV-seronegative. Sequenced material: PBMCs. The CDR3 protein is CASSPWWEGEKLFF. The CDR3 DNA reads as TGTGCCAGCAGCCCATGGTGGGAGGGTGAAAAACTGTTTTTT.